This note documents a single TCR beta chain sequence. Here immunoSEQ multiplex PCR was the method, and the copy in TCRdb shows in-frame clones only, minus some. This table holds 72,000 or so clones, roughly 95% found once. This entry belongs to a study of shared T cell receptors in the human thymus. CDR1 is SNHLY, CDR2 FYNNEI, per germline. The CDR3 totals 13 residues. The V and J ends lost 8 bases and 2 bases, in that order; junction bases with no gene match: 4. The sequence was collected from a human donor. This chain uses TRBV2 with TRBJ2-7, with 9 nucleotides matching TRBD1. Sequenced material: thymocytes. CDR3 bases: TGTGCCAGCTCCGGGACAGGGACCTACGAGCAGTACTTC. This encodes CASSGTGTYEQYF.